What follows are 26 T cell receptor beta chains derived from one specimen sequenced in a study of blood T cell repertoires in COVID-19. Profiling relied on immunoSEQ multiplex PCR, and the TCRdb table lists in-frame clones only, not all of them. The sample holds about 94,000 clones, 60% to 85% seen once. The material sequenced was peripheral blood. The receptor set was obtained from a human donor in a cohort sampled during active COVID-19.

This clone appeared a few times. The chain has TRBV5-1 and TRBJ1-2, with D perhaps matching TRBD1 (6 bases). The CDR3 covers 16 residues. The V end was cut by 5 bases, the J end by 0 bases, with 17 bases between. In germline, CDR1 is SGHRS, CDR2 YFSETQ. The CDR3 coding sequence is TGCGCCAGCAGTTCCCGGGAGGCAGGGGCTAACTATGGCTACACCTTC. It translates to CASSSREAGANYGYTF.

The V call is TRBV10-3, the J call TRBJ2-3, with TRBD2 as a possible D gene (7 bases). The CDR3 is 13 amino acids. The V end was cut by 9 bases, the J end by 4 bases, with 14 bases between. Germline assignment: CDR1 ENHRY and CDR2 SYGVKD. CDR3 region: CAIRGGAADTQYF. The CDR3, as DNA: TGTGCCATTCGAGGGGGGGCCGCAGATACGCAGTATTTT.

The J gene is TRBJ2-7, the V gene TRBV21-1; the table gives TRBD2 as D, unverified against the DNA. TRBV21-1 counts as a pseudogene. CDR3 length: 15 amino acids. The CDR3 nucleotides are TGTGCCAGCACTCATCCTGGACGGAGGGCTTGCGAGCAGTACTTC. This translates into CASTHPGRRACEQYF.

V gene TRBV6-2 or TRBV6-3 combines with J gene TRBJ2-7, with TRBD2 identical over 10 bases. This CDR3 has 15 amino acids. Losses at the gene ends were 6 bases for V and 3 bases for J; bases not matched to a gene: 8. Germline V gene sequence: CDR1 MNHEY, CDR2 SVGEGT. DNA of the CDR3: TGTGCCAGCAGCCGCCCGGGACTAGCGTTCTACGAGCAGTACTTC. This encodes CASSRPGLAFYEQYF.

This clone was seen a handful of times. The V call is TRBV28, the J call TRBJ2-5; maybe TRBD2 (6 bases). The CDR3 loop spans 16 amino acids. CDR1 and CDR2 (germline): MDHEN, SYDVKM. Trimming took off 5 bases at V and 4 bases at J, with 20 bases between the two ends. In DNA, the CDR3 is TGTGCCAGCAGTGGGGGGTTTGGGGTCCAGGGAGAGACCCAGTACTTC. Translating gives CASSGGFGVQGETQYF.

The genes are TRBV5-1 and TRBJ2-1; 7 bases line up with TRBD2. V was pared by 1 base and J by 6 bases, with 4 bases of the junction left unmatched. The CDR3 extends over 14 amino acids. The germline V gene encodes CDR1 SGHRS and CDR2 YFSETQ. The CDR3, as DNA: TGCGCCAGCAGCTTGATGGGAGGGTCCAATGAGCAGTTCTTC. Translated, it gives CASSLMGGSNEQFF.

The V gene is TRBV7-9, the J gene TRBJ2-7, with TRBD2 matching 11 bases. The CDR3 contains 17 residues. V shed 5 bases and J 0 bases; nucleotides not matched to a gene: 9. Germline assignment: CDR1 SEHNR and CDR2 FQNEAQ (reference sequence). The CDR3 loop is CASSPHQLAGDSYEQYF. DNA of the CDR3: TGTGCCAGCAGCCCGCACCAACTAGCGGGAGACTCCTACGAGCAGTACTTC.

This clone appeared a few times. The gene calls are TRBV29-1 and TRBJ2-1; 8 bases fit TRBD1. J gave up 14 bases and V 2 bases, and 8 bases lay outside the gene matches. CDR1 SQVTM and CDR2 ANQGSEA come from the germline V gene. This CDR3 comprises 12 residues. The CDR3 sequence is CSVEFGQGWEFF. The CDR3 coding sequence is TGCAGCGTTGAATTTGGACAGGGATGGGAGTTCTTC.

The sample holds one count of this clone. The genes are TRBV28 and TRBJ2-1; 9 positions match TRBD2. Germline CDR1 reads MDHEN; CDR2 reads SYDVKM. The length of the CDR3 is 18 residues. Unmatched junction bases numbered 13, after V lost 1 base and J lost 6 bases. CDR3 amino acids: CASSLFGRLLAGFNEQFF. For the CDR3, the DNA is TGTGCCAGCAGTTTATTTGGACGGTTGCTAGCGGGGTTCAATGAGCAGTTCTTC.

This clone was recorded once. In nucleotides, the CDR3 is TGTGCCAGCAGCTCCGCCGGGACTAGCGGGAGCGATACGCAGTATTTT. Its protein product is CASSSAGTSGSDTQYF. The chain joins TRBV7-2 to TRBJ2-3; TRBD2 matches at 14 bases. The CDR3 is 16 amino acids. V was pared by 4 bases and J by 6 bases, with 6 bases of the junction left unmatched. Looked up from germline, CDR1 is SGHTA and CDR2 is FQGNSA.

In its sample, this clone was seen a few times. The rearrangement joins TRBV19 to TRBJ1-2, with D possibly matching TRBD1 (6 bases). The CDR3 totals 15 residues. The V gene lost 3 bases and the J gene lost 7 bases, with 18 bases spanning the gap. Per germline, CDR1 LNHDA and CDR2 SQIVND (reference sequence). CDR3 protein: CASSIRGQGSRGYTF. CDR3 DNA: TGTGCCAGTAGTATCAGGGGACAAGGATCGCGTGGCTACACCTTC.

The chain is built from TRBV5-1 and TRBJ1-1, with D unclear. Trimming removed 4 bases at V and 1 base at J, with 11 bases between. The V gene's germline CDR1 is SGHRS and CDR2 YFSETQ. CDR3 length: 14 residues. The CDR3 here is CASSKPEENTEAFF. DNA for the CDR3: TGCGCCAGCAGCAAGCCAGAGGAGAACACTGAAGCTTTCTTT.

The gene calls are TRBV5-1 and TRBJ1-4, with TRBD1 matching over 9 bases. This CDR3 region has 15 residues. Per the germline V gene, CDR1 is SGHRS and CDR2 is YFSETQ. With 2 bases clipped from V and 7 bases from J, the junction kept 6 bases outside the gene matches. CDR3 amino acids: CASSFLGQGIEKLFF. The CDR3 coding sequence is TGCGCCAGCAGCTTCCTAGGACAGGGGATTGAAAAACTGTTTTTT.

CDR3 DNA sequence: TGTGCCACCCCGAACCCCGGTTACAATGAGCAGTTCTTC. The encoded protein is CATPNPGYNEQFF. The V and J genes are TRBV6-5 and TRBJ2-1; D remains unclear. This CDR3 comprises 13 residues. Trimming stripped 10 bases from V and 4 bases from J, with 14 bases between. Germline CDR1 MNHEY, CDR2 SVGAGI.

This clone was counted a few times. The rearrangement uses TRBV27 and TRBJ2-7, with D possibly matching TRBD1 (6 bases). The CDR3 consists of 13 residues. V was cut by 6 bases and J by 7 bases, with 16 bases left in between. CDR1 is MNHEY, CDR2 SMNVEV, per germline (reference sequence). The CDR3 bases are TGTGCCAGCAGGGGAACAGGGTTGCGGGAGCAGTACTTC. Its protein is CASRGTGLREQYF.

This rearrangement joins TRBV4-2 to TRBJ1-1, with D unresolved. Germline CDR1 LGHNA, CDR2 YNFKEQ. Trimming cost V 3 bases and J 1 base, with 9 bases left between them. The CDR3 runs to 14 residues. Here the CDR3 reads CASSHPTGNTEAFF. The CDR3 bases are TGTGCCAGCAGCCATCCCACGGGGAACACTGAAGCTTTCTTT.

J is TRBJ2-4 and V is TRBV6-5; TRBD1 agrees at 11 bases. Germline V gene sequence: CDR1 MNHEY, CDR2 SVGAGI. The CDR3 has 15 residues. V was pared by 5 bases and J by 6 bases, with 6 bases of the junction left unmatched. The CDR3 nucleotides read TGTGCCAGCAGTCCGCCGGGACAGGGGGGAAACATTCAGTACTTC. Its protein is CASSPPGQGGNIQYF.

The rearrangement joins TRBV15 to TRBJ2-2, with TRBD2 matching 7 bases. CDR3 length: 14 residues. Losses at the gene ends were 8 bases for V and 5 bases for J; bases not matched to a gene: 8. Per the germline V gene, CDR1 is LNHNV and CDR2 is YYDKDF (reference sequence). This CDR3 reads CATSAGATTGELFF. In DNA, the CDR3 is TGTGCCACCTCCGCGGGAGCGACGACCGGGGAGCTGTTTTTT.

The chain uses TRBV3-1 (or the pseudogene TRBV3-2) and TRBJ2-1; 12 bases map to TRBD2. Germline V gives CDR1 LGHDT, CDR2 YNNKEL (reference sequence). The CDR3 spans 14 residues. Trimming took 8 bases from V and 8 from J; bases not matched to a gene: 7. CDR3 residues: CASRTSGRLHEQFF. CDR3 sequence (DNA): TGTGCCAGCCGCACTAGCGGGAGGCTCCATGAGCAGTTCTTC.

The V gene is TRBV7-9, the J gene TRBJ2-1; perhaps TRBD2 as D (6 bases). The CDR3 is made up of 16 amino acids. The germline CDR1 and CDR2 sequences are SEHNR and FQNEAQ (reference sequence). The V end lost 3 bases, the J end lost 10 bases, and 22 bases lay between the germline ends. Here the CDR3 DNA reads TGTGCCAGCAGCTTCGGAGGCGGGAAAAGGAAAGGGGAGCAGTTCTTC. This sequence encodes CASSFGGGKRKGEQFF.

The chain joins TRBV7-8 to TRBJ2-1; 12 positions agree with TRBD2. J gave up 6 bases and V 3 bases, and 12 bases lay outside the gene matches. Germline CDR1 and CDR2: SGHVS and FQNEAQ. This CDR3 comprises 18 residues. The CDR3 DNA reads as TGTGCCAGCAGCTTGCTTTTCCTAGCGGGAGGGCCGGGCAATGAGCAGTTCTTC. Its protein is CASSLLFLAGGPGNEQFF.

This chain links TRBV28 with TRBJ2-1, with D perhaps matching TRBD2 (5 bases). The CDR3 runs to 14 residues. Germline CDR1 MDHEN, CDR2 SYDVKM. V was shortened by 7 bases and J by 4 bases, with 14 bases between the two germline ends. The CDR3 loop reads CASTPTGSYNEQFF. The CDR3 DNA reads as TGTGCCAGCACCCCTACGGGAAGTTACAATGAGCAGTTCTTC.

V usage is TRBV6-5 and J usage is TRBJ2-5; 11 positions agree with TRBD2. V trimming: 4 bases; J trimming: 5 bases; junction bases outside the gene matches: 9. Per germline, CDR1 MNHEY and CDR2 SVGAGI. The CDR3 length is 16 residues. The CDR3 is CASSSLTSGTRETQYF. CDR3 DNA sequence: TGTGCCAGCAGTTCCTTGACTAGCGGGACTAGGGAGACCCAGTACTTC.

V gene TRBV6-6 combines with J gene TRBJ2-2; D is possibly TRBD2 (7 bases). Germline V gene data show CDR1 as MNHNY and CDR2 as SVGAGI (reference sequence). This CDR3 region has 14 residues. The V and J ends lost 6 bases and 3 bases respectively, with 11 bases between them. CDR3 DNA: TGTGCCAGCAGCTCGGGGGGCCACACCGGGGAGCTGTTTTTT. It encodes CASSSGGHTGELFF.

This sequence joins TRBV11-2 and TRBJ2-1, with 16 nucleotides matching TRBD2. The CDR3 is 18 amino acids. The V and J ends lost 1 base and 10 bases, in that order; junction bases with no gene match: 10. CDR1 is SGHAT, CDR2 FQNNGV, per germline. CDR3: CASSLVGLAGGPRGEQFF. Here the CDR3 DNA reads TGTGCCAGCAGCTTAGTGGGACTAGCGGGAGGGCCCAGGGGAGAGCAGTTCTTC.

The CDR3 nucleotides are TGTGCCAGCAGCCCAGGGACTAGCGGGATACTCGGCGAGCAGTACTTC. Encoded protein: CASSPGTSGILGEQYF. The chain couples TRBV7-2 to TRBJ2-7; TRBD2 agrees at 13 bases. Trimming cost V 5 bases and J 6 bases; bases outside gene matches: 10. The CDR3 is 16 residues long. Germline V gene sequence: CDR1 SGHTA, CDR2 FQGNSA.